This paragraph covers one TCR beta chain sequence. The antigen it recognizes is unknown. No quality values exist for individual bases; no much larger clone is one base distant. Library generation was performed with the immunoSEQ multiplex PCR assay. The table was pulled from immuneACCESS by TCRdb, which kept in-frame rearrangements only. Such tables lose some clones; where checked, under half of the loss comes from unresolved V genes, and the rest has no known cause. This sample gives tens of thousands of clones in total; about 92% of them show up just once. 0.75% to 1% of the sample lies in the top ten. The data were taken from a study of ipilimumab plus nivolumab after autologous stem cell transplantation (dated by TCRdb to the early 2020s). Background for the entire study: The median number of doses that trial patients received was 5 for ipilimumab and about 8 for nivolumab. The myeloma cohort included high-risk transplant-naive patients and patients relapsing within 3 years of a first autologous transplant. Patients in the trial were undergoing autologous transplant and had high-risk diffuse large B cell lymphoma, mature T cell lymphoma, or multiple myeloma. The intent-to-treat population of the trial consisted of under 45 patients.

Checkpoint therapy began 14 to 28 days after autologous transplant, with ipilimumab given at 1 mg/kg intravenously on day 1 of selected weeks. Patients received nivolumab at 3 mg/kg intravenously on day 1 of weeks 1, 4, 7, 10, and every two weeks through week 26. This was a Phase Ib clinical trial that tested ipilimumab plus nivolumab, given as combined checkpoint inhibition, for consolidation following autologous stem cell transplantation. The CDR3 contains 16 residues, cysteine and phenylalanine counted. CDR3 DNA is the only sequence kept; it has 48 bases, read in frame from the first base. Via the germline V gene (reference sequence), CDR1 is MNHEY and CDR2 SMNVEV. Trimming removed 2 bases from V and 6 bases from J; the gene matches leave 8 bases unexplained. General conclusions and limits of the study: The authors stated that profiles of the T cell receptor repertoire, regulatory T cell phenotype and gut microbiota provided a biologic rationale for studying this approach further. The authors concluded that combined checkpoint inhibition appeared tolerable when used as consolidation after transplant.

This TCR derives from a male donor with multiple myeloma. The material was PBMCs, obtained in a trial of ipilimumab plus nivolumab as post-transplant consolidation. The sequence links TRBV27 to TRBJ2-1; 9 bases in between match TRBD1. The CDR3 sequence is CASSLDRTGEGNEQFF. The bases read TGTGCCAGCAGTTTAGACAGGACAGGGGAAGGCAATGAGCAGTTCTTC.